A selection of T cell receptor beta chains follows, all from one sample in a study of early T cells in non-severe SARS-CoV-2 infection. TCRdb recomputed calls from the 5' RACE reads with MiXCR, one row per CDR3 protein. The sample consists of tens of thousands of distinct CDR3 sequences, more than 7% of them appearing once. The source material was whole blood. The receptors were sampled from an adult who was a healthcare worker with PCR-confirmed SARS-CoV-2 infection or an uninfected control (not recorded which). Both conserved end residues are trimmed from each CDR3. Each record gives: clone size, J gene, V gene, CDR3 protein. Rows give clone size only sometimes, using once, few, many, or a class for an expanded clone.

size: -; J: TRBJ2-1; V: TRBV24-1; CDR3: ATSEWNEQF
size: few; J: TRBJ2-1; V: TRBV5-1; CDR3: ASSLTSGTVAEQF
size: -; J: TRBJ2-1; V: TRBV20-1; CDR3: SAPRALADRGEQF
size: -; J: TRBJ1-1; V: TRBV18; CDR3: ANSPSGNTEAF
size: many; J: TRBJ1-1; V: TRBV3-1; CDR3: ASSPRQGAEAF
size: many; J: TRBJ2-3; V: TRBV12-3/TRBV12-4; CDR3: ASSSGLPSGDTQY
size: few; J: TRBJ2-1; V: TRBV28; CDR3: ASSRPGLLNEQF
size: -; J: TRBJ1-1; V: TRBV28; CDR3: ASSLPRGTGEAF
size: few; J: TRBJ2-3; V: TRBV24-1; CDR3: ATSDPLDRADTQY
size: -; J: TRBJ2-3; V: TRBV14; CDR3: ASSQGVTIADTQY
size: few; J: TRBJ2-7; V: TRBV20-1; CDR3: SASRENREQY
size: many; J: TRBJ2-7; V: TRBV20-1; CDR3: SARDRVGEQY
size: many; J: TRBJ2-1; V: TRBV9; CDR3: ASSTSAGNEQF
size: -; J: TRBJ2-7; V: TRBV7-8; CDR3: ASSSPVAYEQY
size: many; J: TRBJ1-3; V: TRBV7-6; CDR3: ASSLVNRERTGQFIGNTIY
size: few; J: TRBJ2-7; V: TRBV5-5; CDR3: ASSLRDFSGHEQY
size: many; J: TRBJ2-7; V: TRBV29-1; CDR3: SGKLTESEQY
size: -; J: TRBJ1-5; V: TRBV18; CDR3: ASSPLGVALYRENQPQH
size: many; J: TRBJ2-3; V: TRBV18; CDR3: ASSPSDRGTDTQY
size: few; J: TRBJ2-1; V: TRBV5-1; CDR3: ASSLGASSSNEQF
size: few; J: TRBJ2-7; V: TRBV18; CDR3: ASRPPDEDEQY
size: few; J: TRBJ1-6; V: TRBV18; CDR3: ASSRDRLNSPLH
size: few; J: TRBJ2-7; V: TRBV20-1; CDR3: SALERGRPYEQY
size: -; J: TRBJ2-7; V: TRBV27; CDR3: ASSPPGLAVHEQY
size: -; J: TRBJ2-7; V: TRBV4-1; CDR3: ASSHPGGLYEQY
size: many; J: TRBJ2-3; V: TRBV12-3/TRBV12-4; CDR3: ASSFGGVDTQY
size: many; J: TRBJ2-4; V: TRBV5-1; CDR3: ASSQGQGSEEIQY
size: many; J: TRBJ1-2; V: TRBV12-3/TRBV12-4; CDR3: ASSFRGEDYGYT
size: -; J: TRBJ1-4; V: TRBV27; CDR3: ASSLSPGGWGEKLF
size: many; J: TRBJ1-2; V: TRBV4-2; CDR3: ASSQDIAAFGYGYT
size: -; J: TRBJ2-5; V: TRBV28; CDR3: ASTPSGTGGEETQY
size: few; J: TRBJ2-1; V: TRBV10-3; CDR3: AISESGPGHGPEQF
size: -; J: TRBJ2-5; V: TRBV10-3; CDR3: AISGGTGSETQY
size: few; J: TRBJ2-3; V: TRBV7-3; CDR3: ASSPHSPSFTDTQY
size: many; J: TRBJ1-5; V: TRBV19; CDR3: ASSIVKGVGSNQPQH
size: few; J: TRBJ2-1; V: TRBV7-9; CDR3: ASSLSTSGNDEQF
size: few; J: TRBJ2-1; V: TRBV5-1; CDR3: ASSLASGRASEQF
size: many; J: TRBJ1-1; V: TRBV7-9; CDR3: ASSFPQGKSTEAF
size: -; J: TRBJ2-5; V: TRBV7-2; CDR3: ASSRGSGAEETQY
size: few; J: TRBJ1-1; V: TRBV5-1; CDR3: ASSRNLGDTEAF
size: many; J: TRBJ2-1; V: TRBV15; CDR3: ATSRESPEELRQF
size: few; J: TRBJ2-5; V: TRBV4-2; CDR3: ASSQDVGSLGETQY
size: many; J: TRBJ2-1; V: TRBV20-1; CDR3: SAVSGRVRNEQF
size: few; J: TRBJ2-7; V: TRBV5-1; CDR3: ASSGLLGYEQY
size: few; J: TRBJ2-1; V: TRBV5-1; CDR3: ASSLEGQSSSYNEQF
size: many; J: TRBJ2-5; V: TRBV18; CDR3: ASSRGLVSQETQY
size: -; J: TRBJ2-2; V: TRBV7-9; CDR3: ASSLVHVTGELF
size: few; J: TRBJ2-3; V: TRBV21-1; CDR3: ASSSAMHKGTDTQY
size: few; J: TRBJ1-6; V: TRBV25-1; CDR3: ASSGGIGGTLH
size: many; J: TRBJ1-5; V: TRBV6-1; CDR3: ASRGGTSNQPQH